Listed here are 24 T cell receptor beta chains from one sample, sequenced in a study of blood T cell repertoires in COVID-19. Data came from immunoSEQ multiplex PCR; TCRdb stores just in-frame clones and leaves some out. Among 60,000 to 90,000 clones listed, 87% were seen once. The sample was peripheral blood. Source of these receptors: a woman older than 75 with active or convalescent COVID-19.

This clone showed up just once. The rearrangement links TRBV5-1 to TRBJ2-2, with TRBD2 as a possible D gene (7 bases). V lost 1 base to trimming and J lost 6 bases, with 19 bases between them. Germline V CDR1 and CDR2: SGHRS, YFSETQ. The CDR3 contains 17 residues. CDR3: CASSLRGRERQAGELFF. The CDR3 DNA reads TGCGCCAGCAGCTTGCGGGGGCGGGAGCGGCAGGCCGGGGAGCTGTTTTTT.

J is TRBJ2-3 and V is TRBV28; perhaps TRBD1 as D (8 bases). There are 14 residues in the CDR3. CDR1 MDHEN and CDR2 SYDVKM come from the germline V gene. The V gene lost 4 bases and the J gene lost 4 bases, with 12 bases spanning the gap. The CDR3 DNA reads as TGTGCCAGCAGTTGGACAGGGAGGGCAGATACGCAGTATTTT. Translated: CASSWTGRADTQYF.

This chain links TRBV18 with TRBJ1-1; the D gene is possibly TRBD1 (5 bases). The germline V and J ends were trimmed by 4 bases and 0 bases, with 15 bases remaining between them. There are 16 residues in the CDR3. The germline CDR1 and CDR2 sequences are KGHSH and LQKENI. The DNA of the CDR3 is TGTGCCAGCTCACTAGGGGCCGCAACTATGAACACTGAAGCTTTCTTT. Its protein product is CASSLGAATMNTEAFF.

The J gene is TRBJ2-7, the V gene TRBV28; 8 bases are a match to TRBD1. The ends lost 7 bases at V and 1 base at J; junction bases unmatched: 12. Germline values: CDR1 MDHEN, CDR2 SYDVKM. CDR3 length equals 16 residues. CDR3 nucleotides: TGTGCCAGCACCTTAGGTGCTGGGACAGGATCCTACGAGCAGTACTTC. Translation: CASTLGAGTGSYEQYF.

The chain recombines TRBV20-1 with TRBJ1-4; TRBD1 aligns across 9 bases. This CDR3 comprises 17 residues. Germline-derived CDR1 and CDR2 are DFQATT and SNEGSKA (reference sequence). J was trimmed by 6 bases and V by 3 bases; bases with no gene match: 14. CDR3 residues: CSASNILQGASYEKLFF. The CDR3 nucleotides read TGCAGTGCTAGTAACATATTACAGGGGGCTTCTTATGAAAAACTGTTTTTT.

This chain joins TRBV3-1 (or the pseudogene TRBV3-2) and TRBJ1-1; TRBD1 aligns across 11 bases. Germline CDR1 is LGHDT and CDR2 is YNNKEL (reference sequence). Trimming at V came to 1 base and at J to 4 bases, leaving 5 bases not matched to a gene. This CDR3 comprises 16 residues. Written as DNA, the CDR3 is TGTGCCAGCAGCCAAGCCCCCGGGACAGGGGGCACTGAAGCTTTCTTT. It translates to CASSQAPGTGGTEAFF.

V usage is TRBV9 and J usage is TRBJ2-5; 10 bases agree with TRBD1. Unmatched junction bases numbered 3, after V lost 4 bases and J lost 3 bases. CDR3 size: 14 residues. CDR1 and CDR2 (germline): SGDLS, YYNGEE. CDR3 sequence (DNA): TGTGCCAGCAGCCCGGGGACAGGGGAAGAGACCCAGTACTTC. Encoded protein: CASSPGTGEETQYF.

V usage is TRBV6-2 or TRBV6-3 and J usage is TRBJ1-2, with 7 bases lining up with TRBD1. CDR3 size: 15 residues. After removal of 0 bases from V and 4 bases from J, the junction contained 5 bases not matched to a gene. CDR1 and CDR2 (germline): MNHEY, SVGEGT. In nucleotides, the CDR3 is TGTGCCAGCAGTTACTCGACGGGACAGAGCTATGGCTACACCTTC. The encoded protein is CASSYSTGQSYGYTF.

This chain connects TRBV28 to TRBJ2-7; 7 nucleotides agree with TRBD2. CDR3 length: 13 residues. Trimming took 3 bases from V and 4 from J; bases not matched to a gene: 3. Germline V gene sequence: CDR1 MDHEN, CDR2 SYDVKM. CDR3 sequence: CASSFAGAYEQYF. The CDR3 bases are TGTGCCAGCAGTTTCGCGGGAGCTTACGAGCAGTACTTC.

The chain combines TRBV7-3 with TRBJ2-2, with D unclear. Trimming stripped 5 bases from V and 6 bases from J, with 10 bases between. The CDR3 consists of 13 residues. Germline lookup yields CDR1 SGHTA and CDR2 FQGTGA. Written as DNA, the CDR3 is TGTGCCAGCAGCCATTTTACGGCCGGGGAGCTGTTTTTT. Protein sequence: CASSHFTAGELFF.

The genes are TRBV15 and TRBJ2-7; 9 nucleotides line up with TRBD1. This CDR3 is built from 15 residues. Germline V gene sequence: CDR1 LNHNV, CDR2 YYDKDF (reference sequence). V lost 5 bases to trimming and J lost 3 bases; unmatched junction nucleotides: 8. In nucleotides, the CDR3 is TGTGCCACCAGCGGCCGGGACAGGGTTGTCTACGAGCAGTACTTC. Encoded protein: CATSGRDRVVYEQYF.

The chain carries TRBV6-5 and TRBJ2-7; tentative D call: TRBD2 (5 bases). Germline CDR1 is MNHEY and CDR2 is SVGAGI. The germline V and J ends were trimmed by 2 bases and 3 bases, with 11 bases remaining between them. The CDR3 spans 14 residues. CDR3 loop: CASSYERGNYEQYF. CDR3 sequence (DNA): TGTGCCAGCAGTTACGAACGGGGTAACTACGAGCAGTACTTC.

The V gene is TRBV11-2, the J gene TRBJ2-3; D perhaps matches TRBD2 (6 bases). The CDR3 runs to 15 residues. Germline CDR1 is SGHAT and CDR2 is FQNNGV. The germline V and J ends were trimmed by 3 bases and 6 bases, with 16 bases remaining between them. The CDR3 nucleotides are TGTGCCAGCAGCTTCGCACTAGCCGTTGTGGATACGCAGTATTTT. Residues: CASSFALAVVDTQYF.

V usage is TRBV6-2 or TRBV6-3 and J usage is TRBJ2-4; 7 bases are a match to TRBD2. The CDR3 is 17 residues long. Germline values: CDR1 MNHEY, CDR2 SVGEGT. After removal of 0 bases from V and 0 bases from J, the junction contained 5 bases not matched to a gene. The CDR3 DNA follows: TGTGCCAGCAGTTACTCGGATCTAGCGGTAGCCAAAAACATTCAGTACTTC. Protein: CASSYSDLAVAKNIQYF.

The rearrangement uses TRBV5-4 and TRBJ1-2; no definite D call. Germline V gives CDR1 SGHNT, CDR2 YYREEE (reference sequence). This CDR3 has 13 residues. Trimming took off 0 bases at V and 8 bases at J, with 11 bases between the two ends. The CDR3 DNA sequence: TGTGCCAGCAGCTTGGAGGGAAGAGGGGGCTACACCTTC. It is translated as CASSLEGRGGYTF.

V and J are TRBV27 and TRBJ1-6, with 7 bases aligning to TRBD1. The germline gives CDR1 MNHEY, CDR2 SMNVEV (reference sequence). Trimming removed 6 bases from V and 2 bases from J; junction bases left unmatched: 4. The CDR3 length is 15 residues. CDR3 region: CASSPTGAYNSPLHF. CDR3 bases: TGTGCCAGCAGCCCTACAGGGGCCTATAATTCACCCCTCCACTTT.

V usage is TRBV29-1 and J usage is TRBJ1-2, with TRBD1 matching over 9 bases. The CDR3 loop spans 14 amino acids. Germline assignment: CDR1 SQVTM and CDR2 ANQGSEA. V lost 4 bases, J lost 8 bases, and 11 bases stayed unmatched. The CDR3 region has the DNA TGCAGCGTTGTCGGTGGACAGGGGTCATTAGGCTACACCTTC. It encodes CSVVGGQGSLGYTF. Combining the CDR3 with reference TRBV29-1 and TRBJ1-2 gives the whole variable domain SAVISQKPSRDICQRGTSLTIQCQVDSQVTMMFWYRQQPGQSLTLIATANQGSEATYESGFVIDKFPISRPNLTFSTLTVSNMSPEDSSIYLCSVVGGQGSLGYTFGSGTRLTVV.

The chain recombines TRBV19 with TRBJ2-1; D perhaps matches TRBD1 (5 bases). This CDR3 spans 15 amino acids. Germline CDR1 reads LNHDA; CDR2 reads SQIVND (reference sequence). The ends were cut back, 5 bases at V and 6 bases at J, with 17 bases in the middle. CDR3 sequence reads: CASSHRLRRGNEQFF. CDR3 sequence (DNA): TGTGCCAGTAGTCATCGGCTCAGAAGGGGCAATGAGCAGTTCTTC. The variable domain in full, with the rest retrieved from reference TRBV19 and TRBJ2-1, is DGGITQSPKYLFRKEGQNVTLSCEQNLNHDAMYWYRQDPGQGLRLIYYSQIVNDFQKGDIAEGYSVSREKKESFPLTVTSAQKNPTAFYLCASSHRLRRGNEQFFGPGTRLTVL.

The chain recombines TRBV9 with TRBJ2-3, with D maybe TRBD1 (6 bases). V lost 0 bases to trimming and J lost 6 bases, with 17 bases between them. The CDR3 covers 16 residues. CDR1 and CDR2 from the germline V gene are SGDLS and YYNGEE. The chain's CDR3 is CASSVGGGSSTDTQYF. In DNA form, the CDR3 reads TGTGCCAGCAGCGTAGGAGGGGGTAGTTCAACGGATACGCAGTATTTT.

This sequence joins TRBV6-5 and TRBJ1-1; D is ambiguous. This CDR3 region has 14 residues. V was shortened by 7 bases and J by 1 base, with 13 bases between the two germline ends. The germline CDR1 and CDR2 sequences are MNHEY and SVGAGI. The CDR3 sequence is CASNPTIPNTEAFF. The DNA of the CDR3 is TGTGCCAGCAACCCGACAATCCCGAACACTGAAGCTTTCTTT.

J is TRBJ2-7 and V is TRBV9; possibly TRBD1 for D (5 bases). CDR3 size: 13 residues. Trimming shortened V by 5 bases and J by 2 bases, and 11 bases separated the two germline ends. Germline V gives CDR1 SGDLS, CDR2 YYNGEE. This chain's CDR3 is CASSPGHTYEQYF. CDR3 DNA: TGTGCCAGCAGTCCAGGGCATACCTACGAGCAGTACTTC.

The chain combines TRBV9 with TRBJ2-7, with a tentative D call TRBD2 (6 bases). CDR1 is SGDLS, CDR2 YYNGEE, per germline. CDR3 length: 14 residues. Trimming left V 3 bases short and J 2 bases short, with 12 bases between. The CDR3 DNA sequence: TGTGCCAGCAGCGCTGCCGGAGGGCCCTACGAGCAGTACTTC. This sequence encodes CASSAAGGPYEQYF.

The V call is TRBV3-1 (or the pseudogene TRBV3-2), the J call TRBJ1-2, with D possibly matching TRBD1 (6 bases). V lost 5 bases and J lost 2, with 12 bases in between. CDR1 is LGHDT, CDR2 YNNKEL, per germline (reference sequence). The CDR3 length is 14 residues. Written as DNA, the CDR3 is TGTGCCAGCAGCTACATACAGGGAAACTATGGCTACACCTTC. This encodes CASSYIQGNYGYTF.

The CDR3 nucleotides are TGTGCCAGTAGTATTGGCCTAGCGGGAAGCTCCTACAATGAGCAGTTCTTC. Translation gives CASSIGLAGSSYNEQFF. The chain employs TRBV19 and TRBJ2-1, with 9 positions matching TRBD2. The CDR3 loop spans 17 amino acids. V lost 3 bases, J lost 0 bases, and 6 bases stayed unmatched. CDR1 and CDR2 from the germline V gene are LNHDA and SQIVND (reference sequence).